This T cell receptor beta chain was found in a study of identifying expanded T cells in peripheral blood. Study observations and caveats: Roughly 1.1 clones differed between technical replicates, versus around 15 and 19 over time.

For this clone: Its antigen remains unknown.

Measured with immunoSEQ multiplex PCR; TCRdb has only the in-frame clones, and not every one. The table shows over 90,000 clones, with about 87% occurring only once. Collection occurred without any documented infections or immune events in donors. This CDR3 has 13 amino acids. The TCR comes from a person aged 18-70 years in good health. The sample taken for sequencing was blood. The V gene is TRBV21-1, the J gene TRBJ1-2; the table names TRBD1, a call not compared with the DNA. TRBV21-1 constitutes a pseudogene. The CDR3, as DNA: TGTGCCAGCAGCAAAGGGGGCCTTTATGGCTACACCTTC. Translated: CASSKGGLYGYTF.